The clone carrying this T cell receptor (beta chain) was picked up one time. Its target is unknown. This specimen comes from a study of blood T cells in healthy people across ages. Study-level points and caveats: CMV infection status of these donors was not known. Diversity figures derived from one million T cells were judged to underestimate the true value. Per million T cells, TCR beta diversity dropped about linearly as age rose.

The second PCR ran about 6 to 11 cycles with a sample-barcoded 5' primer and J-beta primers. Using its own MiXCR run on the 5' RACE reads, TCRdb lists one record per CDR3 protein. The sample holds some 670,000 distinct CDR3 sequences; approximately 52% are singletons and the top ten take 13%. CDR3 length equals 12 residues. The clonotype originates from a woman over 75 in good health. The chain joins TRBV12-3 or TRBV12-4 to TRBJ2-7; the D is unclear. The end of the DNA is better explained by TRBJ2-5, so the J call may be wrong. The sequenced sample consisted of blood. The CDR3 nucleotides read TGTGCCAGCAGTTTGCAGACCGGGACCCAGTACTTC. Translated: CASSLQTGTQYF.